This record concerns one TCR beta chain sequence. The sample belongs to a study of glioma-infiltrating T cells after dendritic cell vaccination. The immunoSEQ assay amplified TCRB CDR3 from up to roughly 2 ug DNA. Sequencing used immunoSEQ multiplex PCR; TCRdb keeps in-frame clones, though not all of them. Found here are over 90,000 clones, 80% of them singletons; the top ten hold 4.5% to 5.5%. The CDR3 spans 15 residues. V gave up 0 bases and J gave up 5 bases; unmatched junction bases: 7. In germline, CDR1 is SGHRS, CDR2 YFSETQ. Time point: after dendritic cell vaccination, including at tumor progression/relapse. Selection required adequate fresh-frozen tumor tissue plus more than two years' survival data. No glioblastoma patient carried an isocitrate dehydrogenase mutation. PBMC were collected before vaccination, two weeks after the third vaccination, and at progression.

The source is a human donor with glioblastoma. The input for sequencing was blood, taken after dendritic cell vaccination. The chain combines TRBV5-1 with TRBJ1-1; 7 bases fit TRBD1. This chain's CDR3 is CASSLVEGAGTEAFF. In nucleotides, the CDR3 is TGCGCCAGCAGCTTGGTTGAGGGGGCTGGAACTGAAGCTTTCTTT.